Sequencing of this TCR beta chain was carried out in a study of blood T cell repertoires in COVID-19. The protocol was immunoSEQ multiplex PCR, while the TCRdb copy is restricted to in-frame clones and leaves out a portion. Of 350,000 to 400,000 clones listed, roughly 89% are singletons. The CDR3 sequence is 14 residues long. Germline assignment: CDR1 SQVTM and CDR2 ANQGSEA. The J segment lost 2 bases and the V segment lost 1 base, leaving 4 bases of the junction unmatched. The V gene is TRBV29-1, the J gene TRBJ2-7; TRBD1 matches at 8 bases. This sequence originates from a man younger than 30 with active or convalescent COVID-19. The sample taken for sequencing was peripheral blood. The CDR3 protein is CSVEGQGATYEQYF. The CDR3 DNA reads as TGCAGCGTTGAAGGGCAGGGGGCTACCTACGAGCAGTACTTC.